Listed below are T cell receptor beta chains from one sample, sequenced in a study of blood T cell repertoires in COVID-19. TCRdb's table, derived via immunoSEQ multiplex PCR, lists solely in-frame clones and lacks some. The table shows some 200,000 clones, with 83% occurring only once. The sequencing sample was made of peripheral blood. The receptors originated from a woman aged 40-49 years with acute or convalescent COVID-19. CDR3s include the opening cysteine and the closing phenylalanine or tryptophan. Fields, in order: J gene, clone size, V gene, D gene, CDR3 DNA, CDR3 protein. The D gene is left open where the match is weak. Size tells how often a clone was seen (once, few, many) or the class of an expanded clone, and some rows leave it out.

j_gene: TRBJ2-7
abundance: once
v_gene: TRBV7-9
d_gene: NA
CDR3nt: TGTGCCAGCAGTACAGAGTACGAGCAGTACTTC
CDR3aa: CASSTEYEQYF

j_gene: TRBJ2-2
abundance: few
v_gene: TRBV10-3
d_gene: TRBD2
CDR3nt: TGTGCCACCATAGCGGGGGCTACGAACACCGGGGAGCTGTTTTTT
CDR3aa: CATIAGATNTGELFF

j_gene: TRBJ1-5
abundance: NA
v_gene: TRBV19
d_gene: TRBD1
CDR3nt: TGTGCCAGTAGTCAACGGGACAGCCTAAGCAATCAGCCCCAGCATTTT
CDR3aa: CASSQRDSLSNQPQHF

j_gene: TRBJ1-1
abundance: NA
v_gene: TRBV5-1
d_gene: NA
CDR3nt: TGCGCCAGCAGCTTGTTTTCCGCGGGCACTGAAGCTTTCTTT
CDR3aa: CASSLFSAGTEAFF

j_gene: TRBJ2-2
abundance: NA
v_gene: TRBV6-6
d_gene: NA
CDR3nt: TGTGCCAGCGGCCAAAGGAACACCGGGGAGCTGTTTTTT
CDR3aa: CASGQRNTGELFF

j_gene: TRBJ2-7
abundance: NA
v_gene: TRBV7-2
d_gene: NA
CDR3nt: TGTGCCAGCAGCTTCCGACAGAGGATATCCTACGAGCAGTACTTC
CDR3aa: CASSFRQRISYEQYF

j_gene: TRBJ2-5
abundance: once
v_gene: TRBV7-6
d_gene: NA
CDR3nt: TGTGCCAGCAGCTTAGTCTTACGGGAGCAAGGGGAGACCCAGTACTTC
CDR3aa: CASSLVLREQGETQYF

j_gene: TRBJ1-2
abundance: NA
v_gene: TRBV3-1/TRBV3-2
d_gene: NA
CDR3nt: TGTGCCAGCAGCCCCCGGGGAGTACCACGGGATGGCTACACCTTC
CDR3aa: CASSPRGVPRDGYTF

j_gene: TRBJ1-6
abundance: NA
v_gene: TRBV21-1
d_gene: NA
CDR3nt: TGTGCCAGCAGCAAAGCCCGGTCACCCCTCCACTTT
CDR3aa: CASSKARSPLHF

j_gene: TRBJ1-1
abundance: NA
v_gene: TRBV6-5
d_gene: TRBD1
CDR3nt: TGTGCCAGCATCGGGGTCGGGGACAGGGGGACTGAAGCTTTCTTT
CDR3aa: CASIGVGDRGTEAFF

j_gene: TRBJ1-5
abundance: NA
v_gene: TRBV18
d_gene: NA
CDR3nt: TGTGCCAGCTCACTTAACAGGGCGGGCGGCAATCAGCCCCAGCATTTT
CDR3aa: CASSLNRAGGNQPQHF

j_gene: TRBJ2-3
abundance: many
v_gene: TRBV27
d_gene: NA
CDR3nt: TGTGCCAGCAGTTTACCCCCGAGTGATACGCAGTATTTT
CDR3aa: CASSLPPSDTQYF

j_gene: TRBJ1-5
abundance: NA
v_gene: TRBV28
d_gene: NA
CDR3nt: TGTGCCAGCAACCCCGGGGGGAGCAATCAGCCCCAGCATTTT
CDR3aa: CASNPGGSNQPQHF

j_gene: TRBJ2-7
abundance: NA
v_gene: TRBV7-2
d_gene: NA
CDR3nt: TGTGCCAGCAGCTTACGCGGCCCCCCTTCCTACGAGCAGTACTTC
CDR3aa: CASSLRGPPSYEQYF

j_gene: TRBJ2-1
abundance: NA
v_gene: TRBV19
d_gene: TRBD2
CDR3nt: TGTGCCAGTAGTCCCAGCGGGAGGGCCTACAATGAGCAGTTCTTC
CDR3aa: CASSPSGRAYNEQFF

j_gene: TRBJ1-5
abundance: NA
v_gene: TRBV6-5
d_gene: NA
CDR3nt: TGTGCCAGCACCTCACCTGCCGGGCCCCAGCATTTT
CDR3aa: CASTSPAGPQHF

j_gene: TRBJ2-1
abundance: NA
v_gene: TRBV13
d_gene: NA
CDR3nt: TGTGCCAGCAGCGCGGACATCAGCTCCTACAATGAGCAGTTCTTC
CDR3aa: CASSADISSYNEQFF

j_gene: TRBJ1-6
abundance: NA
v_gene: TRBV6-5
d_gene: NA
CDR3nt: TGTGCCAGCAGGGAGGTGGGAGTGGGTTCACCCCTCCACTTT
CDR3aa: CASREVGVGSPLHF

j_gene: TRBJ1-2
abundance: NA
v_gene: TRBV5-1
d_gene: TRBD1
CDR3nt: TGCGCCAGCAGCCAATACCGTTGGGACAGACGGAACTATGGCTACACCTTC
CDR3aa: CASSQYRWDRRNYGYTF

j_gene: TRBJ1-2
abundance: NA
v_gene: TRBV2
d_gene: NA
CDR3nt: TGTGCCAGCAGTGACAGGGTGTTTAGTGGTGGCTACACCTTC
CDR3aa: CASSDRVFSGGYTF

j_gene: TRBJ2-7
abundance: NA
v_gene: TRBV3-1/TRBV3-2
d_gene: NA
CDR3nt: TGTGCCAGCAGCCAATTTACAGGGATATACGAGCAGTACTTC
CDR3aa: CASSQFTGIYEQYF

j_gene: TRBJ1-5
abundance: NA
v_gene: TRBV19
d_gene: NA
CDR3nt: TGTGCCAGTAGTAGGGAGGGGGATAGCAATCAGCCCCAGCATTTT
CDR3aa: CASSREGDSNQPQHF

j_gene: TRBJ2-3
abundance: NA
v_gene: TRBV5-1
d_gene: NA
CDR3nt: TGCGCCAGCAGCTTGGAGCGGGGCACAGATACGCAGTATTTT
CDR3aa: CASSLERGTDTQYF

j_gene: TRBJ1-4
abundance: few
v_gene: TRBV7-2
d_gene: NA
CDR3nt: TGTGCCAGCAGCTTACAGGGGAATGAAAAACTGTTTTTT
CDR3aa: CASSLQGNEKLFF

j_gene: TRBJ2-1
abundance: NA
v_gene: TRBV7-9
d_gene: TRBD2
CDR3nt: TGTGCCAGCAGCTCCAGCGGGGAAGTTGAGCAGTTCTTC
CDR3aa: CASSSSGEVEQFF

j_gene: TRBJ1-2
abundance: NA
v_gene: TRBV18
d_gene: TRBD1
CDR3nt: TGTGCCAGCTCACTCAGGGGGCAGCCCTATGGCTACACCTTC
CDR3aa: CASSLRGQPYGYTF

j_gene: TRBJ2-1
abundance: NA
v_gene: TRBV9
d_gene: TRBD2
CDR3nt: TGTGCCAGCAGCGTTTCTAGCGGGGGGTACAATGAGCAGTTCTTC
CDR3aa: CASSVSSGGYNEQFF

j_gene: TRBJ1-3
abundance: NA
v_gene: TRBV7-9
d_gene: NA
CDR3nt: TGTGCCAGCAGCCCGAGTGGGAGCTCTGGAAACACCATATATTTT
CDR3aa: CASSPSGSSGNTIYF

j_gene: TRBJ1-1
abundance: NA
v_gene: TRBV7-2
d_gene: TRBD1
CDR3nt: TGTGCCAGCAGCTCGGCAGGGGGAAGCACTGAAGCTTTCTTT
CDR3aa: CASSSAGGSTEAFF

j_gene: TRBJ2-7
abundance: NA
v_gene: TRBV11-2
d_gene: TRBD2
CDR3nt: TGTGCCAGCAGCTTAGGTTACCCGTGGCTAGCGGGCCCCTCCTACGAGCAGTACTTC
CDR3aa: CASSLGYPWLAGPSYEQYF

j_gene: TRBJ2-2
abundance: NA
v_gene: TRBV14
d_gene: TRBD1
CDR3nt: TGTGCCAGCAGCCAAGGGGCAGGGGGCAGGAACACCGGGGAGCTGTTTTTT
CDR3aa: CASSQGAGGRNTGELFF

j_gene: TRBJ2-5
abundance: NA
v_gene: TRBV29-1
d_gene: TRBD2
CDR3nt: TGCAGCGTACTAGCGGATCGGGAGACCCAGTACTTC
CDR3aa: CSVLADRETQYF

j_gene: TRBJ1-6
abundance: once
v_gene: TRBV6-6
d_gene: TRBD1
CDR3nt: TGTGCCAGCGCAGACAGGGTTGTCTCACCCCTCCACTTT
CDR3aa: CASADRVVSPLHF

j_gene: TRBJ2-1
abundance: few
v_gene: TRBV6-6
d_gene: TRBD1
CDR3nt: TGTGCCAGCAGCTCGGGACAGGGTTTATTCGAGCAGTTCTTC
CDR3aa: CASSSGQGLFEQFF

j_gene: TRBJ2-3
abundance: NA
v_gene: TRBV29-1
d_gene: NA
CDR3nt: TGCAGCGCCAGTTTCGGGACTGGAGATACGCAGTATTTT
CDR3aa: CSASFGTGDTQYF